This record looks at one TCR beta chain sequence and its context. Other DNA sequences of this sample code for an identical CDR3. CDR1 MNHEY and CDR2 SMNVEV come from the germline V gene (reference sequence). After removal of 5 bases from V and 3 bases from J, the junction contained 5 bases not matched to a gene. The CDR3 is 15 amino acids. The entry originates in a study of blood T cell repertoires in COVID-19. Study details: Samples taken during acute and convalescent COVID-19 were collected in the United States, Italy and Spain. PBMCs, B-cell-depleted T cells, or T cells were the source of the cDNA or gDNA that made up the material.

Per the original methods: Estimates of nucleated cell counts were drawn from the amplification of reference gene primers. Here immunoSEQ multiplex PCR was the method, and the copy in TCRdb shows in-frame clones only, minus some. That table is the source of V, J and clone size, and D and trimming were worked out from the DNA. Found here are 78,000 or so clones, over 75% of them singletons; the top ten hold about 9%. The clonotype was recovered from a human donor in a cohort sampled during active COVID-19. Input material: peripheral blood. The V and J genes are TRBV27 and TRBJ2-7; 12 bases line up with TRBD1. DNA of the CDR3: TGTGCCAGCAGTCTCCGGGACAGGGGGCTCTACGAGCAGTACTTC. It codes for CASSLRDRGLYEQYF.